What follows are 10 T cell receptor beta chains derived from one specimen sequenced in a study of T cell repertoires in cytomegalovirus infection. Which antigens these TCRs recognize remains unknown. TCRdb re-derived calls from the reads in MiXCR, one entry per CDR3 protein. The profile shows 310,000 or so distinct CDR3 sequences, about 25% of them singletons. The sample here was cultured PBMCs, taken from culture after CMV antigen stimulation. All receptors come from a human donor in good health (CMV status not recorded). Some clones in this sample may be carry-over from other donors' samples.

This clonotype has just a few counts. V usage is TRBV6-1 and J usage is TRBJ1-4; no clear D. Trimming stripped 5 bases from V and 0 bases from J, with 7 bases between. The CDR3 spans 14 residues. The germline V gene encodes CDR1 MNHNS and CDR2 SASEGT. CDR3 region: CASSSSATNEKLFF. The CDR3 DNA is TGTGCCAGCAGTTCATCTGCAACTAATGAAAAACTGTTTTTT.

The J gene is TRBJ2-3, the V gene TRBV5-6, with 15 bases fitting TRBD2. CDR1 and CDR2 from the germline V gene are SGHDT and YYEEEE. The CDR3 runs to 17 residues. The V segment lost 3 bases and the J segment 3 bases; nucleotides outside the gene matches: 5. Written as DNA, the CDR3 is TGTGCCAGCAGCTATACCGGGACTAGCGGGAGGACAGATACGCAGTATTTT. It yields the protein CASSYTGTSGRTDTQYF.

The chain joins TRBV25-1 to TRBJ2-1; 10 bases map to TRBD1. The CDR3 is 17 residues long. The junction had 5 bases not matched to a gene; V was cut back by 1 base and J by 2 bases. From germline, CDR1 is MGHDK and CDR2 SYGVNS. The CDR3 DNA is TGTGCCAGCAGTGAATCCGGGACAGGGGTCGCCTACAATGAGCAGTTCTTC. Amino acid sequence: CASSESGTGVAYNEQFF.

This chain links TRBV6-5 with TRBJ2-1; 11 bases are shared with TRBD2. V lost 5 bases and J lost 5; bases outside the gene matches: 5. Germline lookup yields CDR1 MNHEY and CDR2 SVGAGI. CDR3 size: 15 residues. CDR3: CASSLAGGKNNEQFF. The CDR3 coding sequence is TGTGCCAGCAGTCTAGCGGGAGGAAAAAACAATGAGCAGTTCTTC.

This clonotype was found a few times. This sequence joins TRBV11-2 and TRBJ2-3; D unresolved. Germline V gene lookup returns CDR1 SGHAT and CDR2 FQNNGV. Between the trimmed V and J ends, which lost 7 bases and 0 bases, there was a span of 17 bases. The CDR3 runs to 16 residues. Written as DNA, the CDR3 is TGTGCCAGCACCCGATCGATTGAACCCAGCACAGATACGCAGTATTTT. This encodes CASTRSIEPSTDTQYF.

V usage is TRBV6-5 and J usage is TRBJ1-5, with D unresolved. CDR1 MNHEY and CDR2 SVGAGI come from the germline V gene. The CDR3 is made up of 13 amino acids. Trimming stripped 1 base from V and 2 bases from J, with 3 bases between. The CDR3 is CASSYLRNQPQHF. The CDR3, as DNA: TGTGCCAGCAGTTACTTACGCAATCAGCCCCAGCATTTT.

In its sample, this clonotype was seen a few times. The chain links TRBV20-1 to TRBJ2-5; TRBD2 agrees at 11 bases. CDR3 length: 14 amino acids. With V trimmed by 5 bases and J by 6 bases, 8 bases remained unmatched. Germline values: CDR1 DFQATT, CDR2 SNEGSKA (reference sequence). CDR3 in amino acids: CSAAGTSGFQTQYF. CDR3 in DNA: TGCAGTGCTGCCGGGACTAGCGGTTTTCAGACCCAGTACTTC.

The chain is built from TRBV10-3 and TRBJ1-2, with 7 bases matching TRBD1. Looked up from germline, CDR1 is ENHRY and CDR2 is SYGVKD. The CDR3 spans 13 residues. J was trimmed by 7 bases and V by 11 bases; bases with no gene match: 13. The CDR3 sequence: CAASATGSGGYTF. In nucleotides, the CDR3 is TGTGCCGCCTCGGCGACAGGGAGCGGTGGCTACACCTTC.

At least ten counts were recorded for this clonotype. The J gene is TRBJ1-3, the V gene TRBV18; D not certain. The germline V gene has CDR1 KGHSH and CDR2 LQKENI. V was clipped by 2 bases and J by 4 bases, with 3 bases between them. The CDR3 contains 12 residues. Here the CDR3 DNA reads TGTGCCAGCTCACCAGAGGGAAACACCATATATTTT. Residues: CASSPEGNTIYF. Full variable domain (remainder filled in from reference TRBV18 and TRBJ1-3): NAGVMQNPRHLVRRRGQEARLRCSPMKGHSHVYWYRQLPEEGLKFMVYLQKENIIDESGMPKERFSAEFPKEGPSILRIQQVVRGDSAAYFCASSPEGNTIYFGEGSWLTVV.

This CDR3 is CSYRGGSGNEQFF. The CDR3 DNA reads TGCAGCTACCGAGGGGGGAGCGGGAATGAGCAGTTCTTC. The rearrangement links TRBV29-1 to TRBJ2-1; the D call may be TRBD1 or TRBD2 (6 bases each). CDR1 SQVTM and CDR2 ANQGSEA come from the germline V gene. The CDR3 is made up of 13 amino acids. V dropped 8 bases and J dropped 7 bases, with 18 bases sitting between them.